This TCR beta chain was observed in a study of blood T cell repertoires in COVID-19. Turning to the study itself: Donors in the United States, Italy and Spain gave samples during acute or convalescent COVID-19. The cDNA or gDNA used as material had been derived from T cells, B-cell-depleted T cells, or PBMCs.

This clone has just one count. Repertoires were generated with immunoSEQ multiplex PCR, while TCRdb's copy carries only in-frame clones and drops some. The table records about 190,000 clones, 86% of them present only once. The CDR3 is 14 amino acids. Germline V gives CDR1 MNHEY, CDR2 SVGAGI. The junction had 4 bases not matched to a gene; V was cut back by 5 bases and J by 8 bases. The receptor's source is a man in his forties with acute COVID-19. The chain carries TRBV6-5 and TRBJ1-4, with 11 positions matching TRBD1. The sample consisted of PBMCs or T cells enriched from blood (not recorded which). In nucleotides, the CDR3 is TGTGCCAGCAGTCGGACAGGGGGCTCCGAAAAACTGTTTTTT. It is translated as CASSRTGGSEKLFF.